The 20 T cell receptor beta chains below were found in one sample sequenced in a study of blood T cell repertoires in COVID-19. TCRdb keeps only in-frame clones here, not all; method: immunoSEQ multiplex PCR. Of 90,000 to 120,000 clones listed, more than 80% were seen once; the top ten hold 4.9%. The material sequenced was peripheral blood. These receptors all stem from a man aged 40-49 years with active or convalescent COVID-19.

The rearrangement uses TRBV2 and TRBJ2-7, with 7 nucleotides matching TRBD1. With V trimmed by 8 bases and J by 0 bases, 4 bases remained unmatched. The CDR3 length is 13 residues. In germline, CDR1 is SNHLY, CDR2 FYNNEI. The CDR3 DNA reads as TGTGCCAGCCACCGGGACAGCTCCTACGAGCAGTACTTC. Its protein product is CASHRDSSYEQYF.

This clone occurred a few times. The rearrangement uses TRBV9 and TRBJ2-1; 8 positions match TRBD2. The CDR3 totals 15 residues. Germline V CDR1 and CDR2: SGDLS, YYNGEE. V was clipped by 5 bases and J by 3 bases; unmatched bases: 7. In DNA, the CDR3 is TGTGCCAGCAGTTCGGGGGGACTAGACTACAATGAGCAGTTCTTC. Protein sequence: CASSSGGLDYNEQFF. The entire variable domain, with the rest obtained from reference TRBV9 and TRBJ2-1, is as follows: DSGVTQTPKHLITATGQRVTLRCSPRSGDLSVYWYQQSLDQGLQFLIQYYNGEERAKGNILERFSAQQFPDLHSELNLSSLELGDSALYFCASSSGGLDYNEQFFGPGTRLTVL.

The gene calls are TRBV7-8 and TRBJ2-5; D may be TRBD2 (6 bases). Per the germline V gene, CDR1 is SGHVS and CDR2 is FQNEAQ. Trimming cost V 5 bases and J 4 bases, with 14 bases left between them. There are 14 residues in the CDR3. The CDR3 loop reads CASSPAAGTETQYF. Written as DNA, the CDR3 is TGTGCCAGCAGCCCAGCTGCGGGAACAGAGACCCAGTACTTC.

V usage is TRBV6-5 and J usage is TRBJ2-7; a weak D match, TRBD1 (5 bases). Trimming took 2 bases from V and 4 from J, leaving 9 bases between them. The V gene's germline CDR1 is MNHEY and CDR2 SVGAGI. This CDR3 region has 13 residues. This CDR3 is CASSYHRQYEQYF. The CDR3 DNA reads TGTGCCAGCAGTTACCACAGACAGTACGAGCAGTACTTC.

The chain joins TRBV15 to TRBJ2-7, with 7 bases aligning to TRBD1. Germline CDR1 and CDR2: LNHNV and YYDKDF (reference sequence). The ends lost 1 base at V and 0 bases at J; junction bases unmatched: 6. CDR3 length: 16 amino acids. This CDR3 is CATSRGEGQTSYEQYF. As DNA, the CDR3 is TGTGCCACCAGCAGAGGAGAGGGACAGACCTCCTACGAGCAGTACTTC. Drawing the rest from reference TRBV15 and TRBJ2-7, the complete variable domain is DAMVIQNPRYQVTQFGKPVTLSCSQTLNHNVMYWYQQKSSQAPKLLFHYYDKDFNNEADTPDNFQSRRPNTSFCFLDIRSPGLGDTAMYLCATSRGEGQTSYEQYFGPGTRLTVT.

The V call is TRBV24-1, the J call TRBJ2-1; no definite D call. Trimming cost V 5 bases and J 8 bases, with 21 bases left between them. From germline, CDR1 is KGHDR and CDR2 SFDVKD. The CDR3 contains 16 residues. The CDR3 region is CATSGRSGFNIHEQFF. CDR3 sequence (DNA): TGTGCCACCAGTGGTCGATCCGGGTTCAACATCCATGAGCAGTTCTTC.

CDR3 amino acids: CASSPQGDQPQHF. The CDR3 region has the DNA TGTGCCAGCAGCCCGCAGGGCGATCAGCCCCAGCATTTT. The chain links TRBV7-2 to TRBJ1-5, with D possibly TRBD1 on 5 matching bases. The ends were cut back, 5 bases at V and 5 bases at J, with 10 bases in the middle. This CDR3 contains 13 residues. CDR1 SGHTA and CDR2 FQGNSA come from the germline V gene.

The chain has TRBV18 and TRBJ2-5, with unresolved D. Germline-derived CDR1 and CDR2 are KGHSH and LQKENI. There are 14 residues in the CDR3. Trimming cost V 6 bases and J 3 bases, with 14 bases left between them. CDR3 bases: TGTGCCAGCTCCTTATCCAGAAAAAAAGAGACCCAGTACTTC. This encodes CASSLSRKKETQYF.

The rearrangement joins TRBV6-5 to TRBJ2-7; 7 nucleotides align to TRBD2. This CDR3 is built from 14 residues. The germline V gene has CDR1 MNHEY and CDR2 SVGAGI. Trimming removed 5 bases from V and 4 bases from J; junction bases left unmatched: 8. The CDR3: CASSRAGRGYEQYF. As DNA, the CDR3 is TGTGCCAGCAGTCGGGCAGGGCGGGGGTACGAGCAGTACTTC.

The chain is built from TRBV5-4 and TRBJ2-3; 9 bases fit TRBD1. Germline V gives CDR1 SGHNT, CDR2 YYREEE (reference sequence). V dropped 3 bases and J dropped 4; count of bases not matched to a gene: 6. The CDR3 runs to 15 residues. DNA of the CDR3: TGTGCCAGCAGCTCCTTACAGGGGGCCGCAGATACGCAGTATTTT. Protein sequence: CASSSLQGAADTQYF.

The chain combines TRBV30 with TRBJ1-2; 7 nucleotides match TRBD1. The germline CDR1 and CDR2 sequences are GTSNPN and SVGIG (reference sequence). This CDR3 has 13 amino acids. V dropped 3 bases and J dropped 4; count of bases not matched to a gene: 5. Here the CDR3 DNA reads TGTGCCTGGAGGTTACAGGGGCGCTATGGCTACACCTTC. Amino acid sequence: CAWRLQGRYGYTF.

This clone was picked up one time. The gene calls are TRBV4-3 and TRBJ1-2; D remains unclear. Germline CDR1 is LGHNA and CDR2 is YSLEER. The CDR3 consists of 15 residues. Trimming took 5 bases from V and 0 from J, leaving 13 bases between them. The CDR3 loop reads CASSGWAESNYGYTF. The CDR3, as DNA: TGCGCCAGCAGCGGGTGGGCAGAATCTAACTATGGCTACACCTTC.

The chain combines TRBV9 with TRBJ2-3; D may be TRBD2 (5 bases). The CDR3 is 15 residues long. Germline-derived CDR1 and CDR2 are SGDLS and YYNGEE. V was pared by 0 bases and J by 3 bases, with 11 bases between. This CDR3 is CASSVGGARTDTQYF. In DNA form, the CDR3 reads TGTGCCAGCAGCGTAGGGGGAGCAAGGACAGATACGCAGTATTTT.

J is TRBJ1-2 and V is TRBV30; D remains ambiguous. V dropped 5 bases and J dropped 10 bases, with 11 bases sitting between them. Per the germline V gene, CDR1 is GTSNPN and CDR2 is SVGIG (reference sequence). The CDR3 consists of 10 residues. The chain's CDR3 is CAWQGGDYTF. CDR3 coding DNA: TGTGCCTGGCAAGGCGGCGACTACACCTTC.

The chain joins TRBV6-5 to TRBJ2-7, with D possibly matching TRBD2 (5 bases). Germline loops: CDR1 MNHEY, CDR2 SVGAGI. This CDR3 is 13 amino acids long. The V gene lost 8 bases and the J gene lost 2 bases, with 13 bases spanning the gap. This CDR3 reads CASAAGDAYEQYF. DNA for the CDR3: TGTGCCAGCGCGGCGGGTGACGCCTACGAGCAGTACTTC.

The chain carries TRBV6-7 and TRBJ2-5; D is uncertain. TRBV6-7 is flagged as an ORF with uncertain function. This CDR3 has 16 amino acids. The ends were cut back, 0 bases at V and 1 base at J, with 12 bases in the middle. CDR3 protein: CASSYSNGQSQETQYF. DNA for the CDR3: TGTGCCAGCAGTTACTCGAATGGGCAGTCCCAAGAGACCCAGTACTTC.

This chain joins TRBV18 and TRBJ2-7; 13 bases agree with TRBD2. The CDR3 runs 19 residues. The germline CDR1 and CDR2 sequences are KGHSH and LQKENI. With V trimmed by 0 bases and J by 3 bases, 11 bases remained unmatched. The CDR3 is CASSPPTGTSGIKGYEQYF. CDR3 nucleotide sequence: TGTGCCAGCTCACCACCCACAGGGACTAGCGGGATAAAAGGCTACGAGCAGTACTTC.

This clone was observed a handful of times. The chain carries TRBV7-9 and TRBJ2-1, with D unresolved. Germline V lookup: CDR1 SEHNR, CDR2 FQNEAQ (reference sequence). Trimming took 3 bases from V and 5 from J, leaving 17 bases between them. There are 16 residues in the CDR3. CDR3 DNA sequence: TGTGCCAGCAGCTTGCGCGGATATACTCGTAACAATGAGCAGTTCTTC. It codes for CASSLRGYTRNNEQFF.

V is TRBV19 and J is TRBJ2-5; 7 bases fit TRBD2. CDR1 is LNHDA and CDR2 is SQIVND in the germline V gene (reference sequence). This CDR3 spans 15 amino acids. Trimming took 3 bases from V and 3 from J; bases not matched to a gene: 7. The CDR3 DNA is TGTGCCAGTAGTATCGGCGGGGGAAGGGAAGAGACCCAGTACTTC. This gives the protein CASSIGGGREETQYF.

V is TRBV28 and J is TRBJ1-2; D gene unclear. Trimming left V 6 bases short and J 5 bases short, with 16 bases between. Per germline, CDR1 MDHEN and CDR2 SYDVKM. The length of the CDR3 is 14 residues. CDR3 sequence: CASSPAHRGYGYTF. The DNA of the CDR3 is TGTGCCAGCAGCCCCGCCCACCGAGGGTATGGCTACACCTTC.